Shown below are 13 T cell receptor beta chains from a single sample sequenced in a study of blood T cell repertoires in COVID-19. Sequenced by immunoSEQ multiplex PCR; TCRdb stores in-frame clones only, minus some. The table includes 150,000 to 200,000 clones, 65% to 85% detected once. The sample consisted of PBMCs or T cells enriched from blood (not recorded which). Source of these receptors: a woman aged 60 to 75 who had recovered from COVID-19.

This chain connects TRBV7-9 to TRBJ1-2; TRBD1 might be the D (5 bases). Trimming took off 8 bases at V and 8 bases at J, with 27 bases between the two ends. The CDR3 runs to 16 residues. The germline gives CDR1 SEHNR, CDR2 FQNEAQ (reference sequence). CDR3 amino acids: CASFLAPGGTGSGYTF. DNA of the CDR3: TGTGCCAGCTTCCTCGCGCCCGGGGGAACCGGAAGCGGCTACACCTTC. The whole variable domain, filled in from reference TRBV7-9 and TRBJ1-2, reads DTGVSQNPRHKITKRGQNVTFRCDPISEHNRLYWYRQTLGQGPEFLTYFQNEAQLEKSRLLSDRFSAERPKGSFSTLEIQRTEQGDSAMYLCASFLAPGGTGSGYTFGSGTRLTVV.

V gene TRBV2 combines with J gene TRBJ1-2; no firm D call. V lost 1 base and J lost 5, with 8 bases in between. The CDR3 contains 13 residues. CDR1 and CDR2 from the germline V gene are SNHLY and FYNNEI. CDR3 sequence (DNA): TGTGCCAGCAGTGAAGTGTCACGGTATGGCTACACCTTC. Translating it yields CASSEVSRYGYTF.

The V and J genes are TRBV10-2 and TRBJ1-2; a weak D match, TRBD1 (6 bases). The V gene's germline CDR1 is WSHSY and CDR2 SAAADI. This CDR3 is 13 amino acids long. Trimming shortened V by 8 bases and J by 4 bases, and 14 bases separated the two germline ends. CDR3 DNA: TGCGCCAGCGCTCCGGGGGGCACCTATGGCTACACCTTC. Residues: CASAPGGTYGYTF.

The chain is built from TRBV19 and TRBJ1-2; D ambiguous. V shed 3 bases and J shed 4 bases, with 12 bases lying between them. The CDR3 loop spans 14 amino acids. In germline, CDR1 is LNHDA, CDR2 SQIVND (reference sequence). The CDR3 coding sequence is TGTGCCAGTAGTATCCCGGCGGTCGTCTATGGCTACACCTTC. Its protein product is CASSIPAVVYGYTF. Full variable domain (outside the CDR3, taken from reference TRBV19 and TRBJ1-2): DGGITQSPKYLFRKEGQNVTLSCEQNLNHDAMYWYRQDPGQGLRLIYYSQIVNDFQKGDIAEGYSVSREKKESFPLTVTSAQKNPTAFYLCASSIPAVVYGYTFGSGTRLTVV.

V gene TRBV7-8 combines with J gene TRBJ1-2; tentative D call: TRBD1 (6 bases). Trimming stripped 4 bases from V and 1 base from J, with 13 bases between. The germline CDR1 and CDR2 sequences are SGHVS and FQNEAQ. The CDR3 is 15 residues long. This CDR3 reads CASSSGTLDNYGYTF. CDR3 nucleotides: TGTGCCAGCAGCTCCGGGACACTGGATAACTATGGCTACACCTTC.

The chain employs TRBV2 and TRBJ2-5, with D possibly matching TRBD1 (5 bases). V gave up 5 bases and J gave up 0 bases, with 16 bases separating them. Germline CDR1 and CDR2: SNHLY and FYNNEI. The CDR3 covers 16 residues. The CDR3 protein is CASSPRPPGYQETQYF. The CDR3 DNA sequence: TGTGCCAGCAGTCCCAGGCCGCCAGGGTACCAAGAGACCCAGTACTTC.

The rearrangement joins TRBV14 to TRBJ1-2, with 7 bases that match TRBD1. The germline gives CDR1 SGHDN, CDR2 FVKESK. The CDR3 is 15 amino acids. The J segment lost 3 bases and the V segment lost 5 bases, leaving 9 bases of the junction unmatched. The CDR3 nucleotides are TGTGCCAGCAGCAGAACGACAGGGCTGGACTATGGCTACACCTTC. Translated: CASSRTTGLDYGYTF.

The chain links TRBV12-5 to TRBJ2-1; TRBD1 agrees at 7 bases. This CDR3 is built from 16 residues. The germline CDR1 and CDR2 sequences are LGHNT and FRNRAP. Trimming cost V 5 bases and J 1 base; bases outside gene matches: 8. In DNA form, the CDR3 reads TGTGCTAGTGGTACAGGGGTAGGTGGTTCCTACAATGAGCAGTTCTTC. The encoded protein is CASGTGVGGSYNEQFF.

V gene TRBV4-2 combines with J gene TRBJ1-4; D remains ambiguous. V shed 3 bases and J shed 7 bases, with 12 bases lying between them. Germline values: CDR1 LGHNA, CDR2 YNFKEQ. The CDR3 extends over 14 amino acids. CDR3 sequence: CASSHPGVGEKLFF. The CDR3 coding sequence is TGTGCCAGCAGCCATCCCGGGGTGGGTGAAAAACTGTTTTTT.

The chain employs TRBV11-2 and TRBJ1-2; D is ambiguous. The CDR3 is 15 residues long. The V end lost 3 bases, the J end lost 4 bases, and 15 bases lay between the germline ends. Germline loops: CDR1 SGHAT, CDR2 FQNNGV. The CDR3 nucleotides are TGTGCCAGCAGCTTTGGACGGGAGCTCGGCTATGGCTACACCTTC. Translating it yields CASSFGRELGYGYTF.

The gene calls are TRBV5-1 and TRBJ2-3, with D perhaps matching TRBD2 (6 bases). CDR3 length: 15 amino acids. The V end was cut by 7 bases, the J end by 4 bases, with 19 bases between. Germline values: CDR1 SGHRS, CDR2 YFSETQ. CDR3 loop: CASSPPGGASDTQYF. The CDR3 DNA is TGCGCCAGCTCCCCCCCAGGCGGGGCGTCAGATACGCAGTATTTT. The whole variable domain, remainder taken from reference TRBV5-1 and TRBJ2-3, is KAGVTQTPRYLIKTRGQQVTLSCSPISGHRSVSWYQQTPGQGLQFLFEYFSETQRNKGNFPGRFSGRQFSNSRSEMNVSTLELGDSALYLCASSPPGGASDTQYFGPGTRLTVL.

The CDR3 nucleotides read TGTGCCAGCAGCCAAGATCCGCCAGCGGGAGGTCGGGGAGATACGCAGTATTTT. It specifies CASSQDPPAGGRGDTQYF. The genes are TRBV14 and TRBJ2-3, with TRBD2 matching 9 bases. From germline, CDR1 is SGHDN and CDR2 FVKESK. The CDR3 runs 18 residues. The J segment lost 5 bases and the V segment lost 0 bases, leaving 12 bases of the junction unmatched.

This clone appeared a few times. This chain joins TRBV14 and TRBJ2-2; TRBD2 matches 9 bases. The J segment lost 5 bases and the V segment lost 1 base, leaving 11 bases of the junction unmatched. This CDR3 is built from 18 residues. The germline V gene has CDR1 SGHDN and CDR2 FVKESK. Written as DNA, the CDR3 is TGTGCCAGCAGCCAAGTTTCTACTAGCGGGCCTCCAACCGGGGAGCTGTTTTTT. It specifies CASSQVSTSGPPTGELFF.